A selection of T cell receptor beta chains follows, all from one sample in a study of blood T cell repertoires in COVID-19. Measured with immunoSEQ multiplex PCR; TCRdb has only the in-frame clones, and not every one. Among about 95,000 clones listed, 70% to 85% were seen once. Sequencing input: peripheral blood. The receptors here all came from a human donor in a cohort sampled during active COVID-19. CDR3s include the opening cysteine and the closing phenylalanine or tryptophan. D genes are given only for firm matches. Not all rows give a size; the values are once, few, many and, for expanded clones, a class.

D gene: NA
CDR3 length: 11
clone size: NA
J gene: TRBJ2-7
V gene: TRBV10-2
CDR3 DNA: TGCGCCAGCAGTCAGGGATACGAGCAGTACTTC
CDR3 protein: CASSQGYEQYF

D gene: TRBD1
CDR3 length: 19
clone size: once
J gene: TRBJ1-5
V gene: TRBV28
CDR3 DNA: TGTGCCAGCAGTCCCCAGGGAGGACAGGGCCTTAGGGGCAATCAGCCCCAGCATTTT
CDR3 protein: CASSPQGGQGLRGNQPQHF

D gene: TRBD2
CDR3 length: 18
clone size: NA
J gene: TRBJ2-7
V gene: TRBV10-3
CDR3 DNA: TGTGCCATCAGTGAGGACGGACTAGCGGCCCGAACCGCCTACGAGCAGTACTTC
CDR3 protein: CAISEDGLAARTAYEQYF

D gene: NA
CDR3 length: 13
clone size: NA
J gene: TRBJ1-1
V gene: TRBV25-1
CDR3 DNA: TGTGCCAGCAGTCCACAGGGCCGTTGGGGAGCTTTCTTT
CDR3 protein: CASSPQGRWGAFF

D gene: TRBD2
CDR3 length: 15
clone size: NA
J gene: TRBJ2-6
V gene: TRBV6-5
CDR3 DNA: TGTGCCAGCGGGGGGGAGGGTGCTGGGGCCAACGTCCTGACTTTC
CDR3 protein: CASGGEGAGANVLTF

D gene: TRBD2
CDR3 length: 13
clone size: NA
J gene: TRBJ2-7
V gene: TRBV28
CDR3 DNA: TGTGCCAGCAGCGGGCTAGCGGGGTACGAGCAGTACTTC
CDR3 protein: CASSGLAGYEQYF

D gene: TRBD1
CDR3 length: 13
clone size: NA
J gene: TRBJ2-7
V gene: TRBV29-1
CDR3 DNA: TGCAGCGTTGAAGGGGACAGGGCCTACGAGCAGTACTTC
CDR3 protein: CSVEGDRAYEQYF

D gene: NA
CDR3 length: 17
clone size: NA
J gene: TRBJ2-1
V gene: TRBV11-2
CDR3 DNA: TGTGCCAGCAGCTTAGATCGGGGGGCGAGCTCCTACAATGAGCAGTTCTTC
CDR3 protein: CASSLDRGASSYNEQFF

D gene: NA
CDR3 length: 15
clone size: NA
J gene: TRBJ1-5
V gene: TRBV5-4
CDR3 DNA: TGTGCCAGCAGCTTGGGGCCCAATAGCAATCAGCCCCAGCATTTT
CDR3 protein: CASSLGPNSNQPQHF

D gene: TRBD1
CDR3 length: 14
clone size: NA
J gene: TRBJ1-4
V gene: TRBV5-1
CDR3 DNA: TGCGCCAGCAGCTCCGGGACAGGGGTTCGAAAACTGTTTTTT
CDR3 protein: CASSSGTGVRKLFF

D gene: TRBD1
CDR3 length: 15
clone size: NA
J gene: TRBJ2-7
V gene: TRBV6-1
CDR3 DNA: TGTGCCAGCAGTGAAGGAGCAACAGGGGGGTACGAGCAGTACTTC
CDR3 protein: CASSEGATGGYEQYF

D gene: NA
CDR3 length: 13
clone size: NA
J gene: TRBJ2-2
V gene: TRBV5-1
CDR3 DNA: TGCGCCAGCAGCTTGGCAGGGACCGGGGAGCTGTTTTTT
CDR3 protein: CASSLAGTGELFF

D gene: TRBD2
CDR3 length: 15
clone size: once
J gene: TRBJ2-2
V gene: TRBV27
CDR3 DNA: TGTGCCAGCAGTGGACTAGCGGGATACACCGGGGAGCTGTTTTTT
CDR3 protein: CASSGLAGYTGELFF

D gene: NA
CDR3 length: 15
clone size: NA
J gene: TRBJ1-2
V gene: TRBV21-1
CDR3 DNA: TGTGCCAGCAGCAAACAGAGGACAGGGGGCTATGGCTACACCTTC
CDR3 protein: CASSKQRTGGYGYTF

D gene: NA
CDR3 length: 14
clone size: few
J gene: TRBJ1-2
V gene: TRBV19
CDR3 DNA: TGTGCCATCGAAACTTCGGGGGGCCGGGGTGGCTACACCTTC
CDR3 protein: CAIETSGGRGGYTF

D gene: NA
CDR3 length: 15
clone size: NA
J gene: TRBJ2-3
V gene: TRBV14
CDR3 DNA: TGTGCCAGCAGCCAACAGGGATTCGTTGCAGATACGCAGTATTTT
CDR3 protein: CASSQQGFVADTQYF

D gene: NA
CDR3 length: 17
clone size: NA
J gene: TRBJ2-7
V gene: TRBV21-1
CDR3 DNA: TGTGCCAGCAGCAAAGGGCTCTTAGCGGGTCTTCCCTACGAGCAGTACTTC
CDR3 protein: CASSKGLLAGLPYEQYF

D gene: TRBD2
CDR3 length: 13
clone size: few
J gene: TRBJ2-7
V gene: TRBV3-1/TRBV3-2
CDR3 DNA: TGTGCCAGCAGCCCCGGACTAGCGAGAGAGCAGTACTTC
CDR3 protein: CASSPGLAREQYF

D gene: NA
CDR3 length: 13
clone size: NA
J gene: TRBJ2-3
V gene: TRBV28
CDR3 DNA: TGTGCCAGCAGTCGGTCTAGCACAGATACGCAGTATTTT
CDR3 protein: CASSRSSTDTQYF

D gene: NA
CDR3 length: 14
clone size: once
J gene: TRBJ1-1
V gene: TRBV2
CDR3 DNA: TGTGCCAGCAGTGGCACAAGGAGGAACACTGAAGCTTTCTTT
CDR3 protein: CASSGTRRNTEAFF

D gene: TRBD1
CDR3 length: 14
clone size: NA
J gene: TRBJ1-1
V gene: TRBV6-5
CDR3 DNA: TGTGCCAGCAGCCCGGGACAGGGGAACACTGAAGCTTTCTTT
CDR3 protein: CASSPGQGNTEAFF

D gene: TRBD1
CDR3 length: 13
clone size: few
J gene: TRBJ1-1
V gene: TRBV12-3/TRBV12-4
CDR3 DNA: TGTGCCAGCAGTTTAGAACAGGGGCGAGAAGCTTTCTTT
CDR3 protein: CASSLEQGREAFF

D gene: NA
CDR3 length: 15
clone size: NA
J gene: TRBJ1-2
V gene: TRBV11-2
CDR3 DNA: TGTGCCAGCAGCGAGGGTATCGGTTTTAACTATGGCTACACCTTC
CDR3 protein: CASSEGIGFNYGYTF

D gene: NA
CDR3 length: 15
clone size: NA
J gene: TRBJ2-1
V gene: TRBV7-9
CDR3 DNA: TGTGCCAGCAGCTTTCAGGGAAGTTACTACAATGAGCAGTTCTTC
CDR3 protein: CASSFQGSYYNEQFF

D gene: NA
CDR3 length: 14
clone size: NA
J gene: TRBJ2-2
V gene: TRBV27
CDR3 DNA: TGTGCCAGCAAAGTTTCGGACACACCCGGGGAGCTGTTTTTT
CDR3 protein: CASKVSDTPGELFF

D gene: NA
CDR3 length: 18
clone size: NA
J gene: TRBJ1-5
V gene: TRBV11-2
CDR3 DNA: TGTGCCAGCAGCTTACGGGGGTTGAGGAGTTGCCCGCATCAGCCCCAGCATTTT
CDR3 protein: CASSLRGLRSCPHQPQHF

D gene: NA
CDR3 length: 15
clone size: NA
J gene: TRBJ1-5
V gene: TRBV5-1
CDR3 DNA: TGCGCCAGCAGCTTGTTGGGGGGTGGGAATCAGCCCCAGCATTTT
CDR3 protein: CASSLLGGGNQPQHF

D gene: TRBD2
CDR3 length: 14
clone size: NA
J gene: TRBJ2-1
V gene: TRBV11-1
CDR3 DNA: TGTGCCAGCAGCTTCGATCGGACTAGCAATGAGCAGTTCTTC
CDR3 protein: CASSFDRTSNEQFF

D gene: TRBD2
CDR3 length: 15
clone size: NA
J gene: TRBJ2-7
V gene: TRBV6-5
CDR3 DNA: TGTGCCAGCAGTTACCGGCCTAGCGGCTCCTACGAGCAGTACTTC
CDR3 protein: CASSYRPSGSYEQYF

D gene: NA
CDR3 length: 14
clone size: NA
J gene: TRBJ1-5
V gene: TRBV3-1/TRBV3-2
CDR3 DNA: TGTGCCAGCAGCCGCTTGGGAGGTCAGGAGCCCCAGCATTTT
CDR3 protein: CASSRLGGQEPQHF

D gene: TRBD2
CDR3 length: 17
clone size: NA
J gene: TRBJ2-6
V gene: TRBV6-7
CDR3 DNA: TGTGCCAGCTGGGGAGGGACTGGTCCGGTGGGGGCCAACGTCCTGACTTTC
CDR3 protein: CASWGGTGPVGANVLTF

D gene: NA
CDR3 length: 14
clone size: NA
J gene: TRBJ1-1
V gene: TRBV11-2
CDR3 DNA: TGTGCCAGCAGCCCCCCAAGGCGAGGCACTGAAGCTTTCTTT
CDR3 protein: CASSPPRRGTEAFF

D gene: NA
CDR3 length: 16
clone size: NA
J gene: TRBJ1-2
V gene: TRBV4-1
CDR3 DNA: TGCGCCAGCAGCCAAGCCCCCACAGCCCAGAACTATGGCTACACCTTC
CDR3 protein: CASSQAPTAQNYGYTF

D gene: NA
CDR3 length: 14
clone size: NA
J gene: TRBJ1-1
V gene: TRBV6-6
CDR3 DNA: TGTGCCAGCAGTTACTCGGAGTCGAACACTGAAGCTTTCTTT
CDR3 protein: CASSYSESNTEAFF

D gene: NA
CDR3 length: 15
clone size: NA
J gene: TRBJ2-7
V gene: TRBV19
CDR3 DNA: TGTGCCAGTAGTATAACGGAAACGGGCTCCTACGAGCAGTACTTC
CDR3 protein: CASSITETGSYEQYF

D gene: TRBD2
CDR3 length: 17
clone size: NA
J gene: TRBJ2-3
V gene: TRBV24-1
CDR3 DNA: TGTGCCACCAGTGATTCCCCGAGCGGGGGTAGCACAGATACGCAGTATTTT
CDR3 protein: CATSDSPSGGSTDTQYF

D gene: TRBD2
CDR3 length: 16
clone size: NA
J gene: TRBJ2-1
V gene: TRBV7-6
CDR3 DNA: TGTGCCAGCAGCTTAGGCCCCCAAGCGGGGCACAATGAGCAGTTCTTC
CDR3 protein: CASSLGPQAGHNEQFF

D gene: NA
CDR3 length: 14
clone size: once
J gene: TRBJ1-2
V gene: TRBV19
CDR3 DNA: TGTGCCAGTAGAATGGGGGGGACGGACTATGGCTACACCTTC
CDR3 protein: CASRMGGTDYGYTF

D gene: NA
CDR3 length: 15
clone size: NA
J gene: TRBJ2-4
V gene: TRBV5-1
CDR3 DNA: TGCGCCAGCAGCGACAGAAATTCGGCGCCTCGGGCTCAGTACTTC
CDR3 protein: CASSDRNSAPRAQYF